This T cell receptor beta chain was profiled in a study of blood T cell repertoires in COVID-19 (dated by TCRdb to about 2020). Notes on the research overall: Samples covering the acute and convalescent phases of COVID-19 were provided by collaborators in the United States, Italy and Spain. The samples were drawn from the first 160 participants of the ongoing ImmuneRACE study and from some 1,300 subjects provided by 6 global collaborators. Nearly every sample came with metadata listing a de-identified subject ID, COVID-19 status, age in years and sex. Where available, HLA class I and class II types were taken from metadata supplied by the sample provider and were not determined by assay-based typing. The material from the prospective study consisted of cDNA or gDNA derived from T cells, B-cell-depleted T cells, or PBMCs. A freely available public database, intended as a resource for researchers studying the immune response to SARS-CoV-2, is where the repertoires were released. Subjects who had been exposed to COVID-19, were actively infected with it, or had recovered from it provided the deeply sampled blood TCRbeta repertoires that made up the dataset. On the study overall, not on this receptor specifically: How much clinical and demographic metadata was included differed by source and by participant, and the metadata was provided uncurated.

The immunoSEQ Assay, a bias-controlled multiplex PCR, was used to amplify TCRbeta CDR3 regions from genomic DNA. As for the original processing: The number of nucleated cells in each sample was estimated from the amplification of reference gene primers within the assay. Sequence reads were collapsed and filtered to measure the absolute abundance of every unique TCRbeta CDR3 rearrangement. For each sample, productive Simpson clonality was calculated as the square root of Simpson's diversity index over productive rearrangements. TCRdb carries this immuneACCESS record with in-frame sequences only. Its versions omit some clonotypes, under half of them owing to an unresolved V gene in the studies checked, with the rest unexplained. The DNA was the basis for D and trimming; V, J and clone size are from that table. This sample has about 84,000 clones in its table, and about 83% of those were observed once. The ten most abundant clones make up 25% to 30% of the sample.

The CDR3 covers 15 residues, taking in both the cysteine and the phenylalanine. The kept DNA is CDR3 alone, 45 bases in frame from the first base. Trimming removed 2 bases from V and 4 bases from J; the gene matches leave 7 bases unexplained. CDR1 MNHGY and CDR2 SAAAGT were looked up in the germline V gene. There are a few counts of this clone. No antigen is known for it. Nothing much larger sits one base from this clone, and base qualities are not available. Each collaborating institution followed its own protocols to collect whole blood in K2EDTA tubes. For TCRbeta analysis, collaborator samples were shipped as frozen whole blood, as isolated PBMCs, or as DNA extracted from either sample type.

The receptor was derived from a woman of 80 years or more with acute or convalescent COVID-19. The source material was peripheral blood. The chain was built from TRBV6-8 and TRBJ2-5, and 7 junctional nucleotides match TRBD1. The DNA sequence is as follows: TGTGCCAGCAGTTACGGGTCAGGGGGTTTAGAGACCCAGTACTTC. Translation gives CASSYGSGGLETQYF.